This entry lists 14 T cell receptor beta chains sequenced from one sample in a study of Graves' ophthalmopathy and Graves' hyperthyroidism. As the template, RNA transcripts were used to amplify TCR beta CDR3 regions. Second-round multiplex PCR came after first-round RT-PCR with HTBI primers. MiXCR, applied by TCRdb to the multiplex PCR reads, yields one record per CDR3 protein. This sample has around 600,000 distinct CDR3 sequences, with under 50% found just once. The specimen was peripheral blood. These TCRs come from an adult man with Graves' ophthalmopathy.

The sample holds a few counts of this clonotype. The chain is built from TRBV4-3 and TRBJ2-2, with D possibly being TRBD1 (6 bases). CDR1 is LGHNA, CDR2 YSLEER, per germline. V was clipped by 6 bases and J by 6 bases, with 20 bases between them. The CDR3 extends over 16 amino acids. The CDR3 loop reads CASSSGTPDSAGELFF. The CDR3 DNA follows: TGCGCCAGCAGTAGTGGGACACCGGATAGTGCCGGGGAGCTGTTTTTT.

This chain uses TRBV2 with TRBJ1-2; 11 bases map to TRBD1. Germline CDR1 is SNHLY and CDR2 is FYNNEI. Germline trimming cut 3 bases from V and 0 bases from J; bases unmatched to any gene: 0. This CDR3 has 15 residues. CDR3 protein: CASSEGQGANYGYTF. For the CDR3, the DNA is TGTGCCAGCAGTGAGGGACAGGGGGCTAACTATGGCTACACCTTC.

The V and J genes are TRBV4-2 and TRBJ1-1; D gene unclear. Trimming took off 6 bases at V and 4 bases at J, with 21 bases between the two ends. The germline gives CDR1 LGHNA, CDR2 YNFKEQ. The CDR3 is 16 amino acids. This CDR3 is CASSPQVRAGATEAFF. CDR3 sequence (DNA): TGTGCCAGCAGTCCCCAAGTCCGGGCTGGTGCCACTGAAGCTTTCTTT.

This clonotype has at least ten counts. The chain couples TRBV29-1 to TRBJ1-1; D unresolved. Deletions cut 6 bases from V and 8 bases from J, with 13 bases between. Looked up from germline, CDR1 is SQVTM and CDR2 is ANQGSEA. The CDR3 covers 11 residues. CDR3 protein: CSVAKAFEAFF. DNA of the CDR3: TGCAGCGTCGCGAAGGCGTTCGAAGCTTTCTTT.

With regard to this clonotype: One end of the junction varies from germline; a read error may be responsible. The chain has TRBV10-3 and TRBJ1-3, with TRBD1 identical over 8 bases. This CDR3 comprises 15 residues. Germline V gene sequence: CDR1 ENHRY, CDR2 SYGVKD. DNA for the CDR3: TGTGCCATCAGTAGAGACAGGGGCTCTGCAAACACCATATATTTT. Translating it yields CAISRDRGSANTIYF.

The chain carries TRBV24-1 and TRBJ1-1; 8 nucleotides line up with TRBD1. From germline, CDR1 is KGHDR and CDR2 SFDVKD. The CDR3 loop spans 14 amino acids. V gave up 0 bases and J gave up 12 bases; unmatched junction bases: 8. In DNA, the CDR3 is TGTGCCACCAGTGATTTGCGGGACAGGTTTCTTTCTTTCTTT. It encodes CATSDLRDRFLSFF.

This clonotype came up a few times. This chain links TRBV7-8 with TRBJ2-7; TRBD2 matches at 13 bases. CDR3 length: 17 residues. V lost 5 bases to trimming and J lost 5 bases; unmatched junction nucleotides: 12. Germline V gene lookup returns CDR1 SGHVS and CDR2 FQNEAQ. The CDR3 DNA follows: TGTGCCAGCAGCCCCGGACTAGCGGGAGAATCGTACAACGAGCAGTACTTC. It yields the protein CASSPGLAGESYNEQYF. Full variable domain (missing parts from reference TRBV7-8 and TRBJ2-7): GAGVSQSPRYKVAKRGQDVALRCDPISGHVSLFWYQQALGQGPEFLTYFQNEAQLDKSGLPSDRFFAERPEGSVSTLKIQRTQQEDSAVYLCASSPGLAGESYNEQYFGPGTRLTVT.

This clonotype showed up many times. This chain uses TRBV6-5 with TRBJ1-5, with D hard to call. Germline V gives CDR1 MNHEY, CDR2 SVGAGI. This CDR3 region has 13 residues. V dropped 2 bases and J dropped 5 bases, with 7 bases sitting between them. This CDR3 reads CASSYEWDQPQHF. In nucleotides, the CDR3 is TGTGCCAGCAGTTACGAGTGGGATCAGCCCCAGCATTTT.

This clonotype was detected ten times or more. The chain joins TRBV7-9 to TRBJ2-7, with D unresolved. CDR1 and CDR2 (germline): SEHNR, FQNEAQ (reference sequence). Trimming removed 2 bases at V and 2 bases at J, with 7 bases between. The CDR3 is 13 residues long. CDR3 bases: TGTGCCAGCAGCTTAACGAACACCTACGAGCAGTACTTC. It codes for CASSLTNTYEQYF.

Turning to this clonotype: The conserved phenylalanine or tryptophan normally closing the CDR3 is absent here, so this likely arose from a read error. V gene TRBV5-4 combines with J gene TRBJ1-5; D gene unclear. V was clipped by 4 bases and J by 2 bases, with 10 bases between them. Germline V CDR1 and CDR2: SGHNT, YYREEE (reference sequence). The CDR3 has 14 amino acids. CDR3 DNA: TGTGCCAGCAGCCCGAGCCCCGGCAATCAGCCCCAGCATTCA. It encodes CASSPSPGNQPQHS.

In its sample, this clonotype was seen many times. The rearrangement uses TRBV15 and TRBJ2-7; D unclear. Trimming removed 3 bases at V and 3 bases at J, with 15 bases between. Germline assignment: CDR1 LNHNV and CDR2 YYDKDF (reference sequence). The CDR3 contains 15 residues. Written as DNA, the CDR3 is TGTGCCACCAGCAGGGACCAGACGCTAGGCTACGAGCAGTACTTC. Translated: CATSRDQTLGYEQYF.

In its sample, this clonotype was seen many times. This chain joins TRBV7-8 and TRBJ2-7, with D perhaps matching TRBD1 (5 bases). Between the trimmed V and J ends, which lost 2 bases and 4 bases, there was a span of 9 bases. Germline-derived CDR1 and CDR2 are SGHVS and FQNEAQ. CDR3 size: 13 residues. CDR3 nucleotide sequence: TGTGCCAGCAGCTTAACCAGGGTGTACGAGCAGTACTTC. Its protein is CASSLTRVYEQYF.

This clonotype was counted only a few times. The V call is TRBV6-6, the J call TRBJ1-2, with 7 bases identical to TRBD1. The CDR3 extends over 14 amino acids. The germline V gene has CDR1 MNHNY and CDR2 SVGAGI (reference sequence). Trimming cost V 2 bases and J 2 bases; bases outside gene matches: 2. CDR3 sequence: CASSYQGQNYGYTF. CDR3 bases: TGTGCCAGCAGTTACCAGGGACAGAACTATGGCTACACCTTC.

This clonotype was picked up a small number of times. The rearrangement links TRBV29-1 to TRBJ2-3; 13 bases are a match to TRBD2. CDR1 and CDR2 from the germline V gene are SQVTM and ANQGSEA. The ends lost 4 bases at V and 2 bases at J; junction bases unmatched: 3. CDR3 size: 15 residues. The CDR3 sequence is CSVGGLAGNTDTQYF. The CDR3 region has the DNA TGCAGCGTTGGGGGACTAGCGGGAAACACAGATACGCAGTATTTT.